This T cell receptor beta chain was sequenced during a study of human T cells and chemical hapten exposure. One entry per CDR3 protein, called by TCRdb with MiXCR from the RACE reads. The sample includes around 56,000 distinct CDR3 sequences, 9.9% of them seen just once. The time point denotes: pre-sensitization, week 0. As to treatment: therapeutic diphenylcyclopropenone sensitization with weekly scalp DPC. This clonotype occurred a few times. The CDR3 contains 13 residues. With V trimmed by 8 bases and J by 2 bases, 4 bases remained unmatched. The germline gives CDR1 SEHNR, CDR2 FQNEAQ (reference sequence).

This chain links TRBV7-9 with TRBJ2-3, with 7 nucleotides matching TRBD2. This clonotype originated in a man aged 35-49 years with alopecia areata. Some clones in this sample may be carry-over from other donors' samples. The sample here was whole blood, taken in connection with sensitization to the hapten diphenylcyclopropenone (DPC). CDR3 DNA sequence: TGTGCCAGCCTGCGGGGGTCCACAGATACGCAGTATTTT. Translated: CASLRGSTDTQYF.